This T cell receptor (beta chain) was obtained from a study of T cell responses to AZD1222 COVID-19 vaccine. Study background: Doses given second, at about 4 or about 12 weeks, were pooled.

Libraries were prepared by immunoSEQ multiplex PCR; TCRdb keeps only in-frame clonotypes and omits some of them. The table lists about 56,000 clones, 70% to 90% of them singletons. Note on this clone: Antigen unknown.

Study outcomes and limitations: Repertoire collection took place solely once the T cell response had peaked.

CDR1 and CDR2 (germline): SGDLS, YYNGEE. Deletions cut 2 bases from V and 4 bases from J, with 13 bases between. The CDR3 has 15 residues. J is TRBJ2-1 and V is TRBV9; D is unclear. The clonotype comes from an adult in good health. Sequencing used peripheral blood, obtained on day 0 of AZD1222 vaccination. The CDR3 protein is CASSVGALEYNEQFF. CDR3 DNA sequence: TGTGCCAGCAGCGTCGGAGCTTTGGAGTACAATGAGCAGTTCTTC.